The rows below give T cell receptor beta chains drawn from one sample of a study of cytomegalovirus exposure and HLA in healthy donors. Produced via immunoSEQ multiplex PCR; TCRdb's table is partial and in-frame only. The top ten clones hold approximately 1.5% of a sample with 100,000 to 150,000 clones, around 80% of them seen once. Sequencing input: PBMCs. The origin of the receptors is a woman in her late teens or twenties in good health and CMV-seronegative. Each CDR3 is given with its conserved first and last residue. The D gene is left open where the match is weak. Clone size is shown for a subset of rows, as once, few, many or a class of expanded clone.

CASSPGTSRNELFF	TGTGCCAGTAGTCCCGGGACTAGCAGGAACGAGCTGTTTTTT	TRBV19	TRBJ2-2	TRBD2	-
CASSSRTGSAHGYTF	TGTGCCAGCAGCTCCCGGACAGGGTCGGCCCATGGCTACACCTTC	TRBV5-4	TRBJ1-2	TRBD1	-
CASPGTQYF	TGCGCCAGCCCGGGGACCCAGTACTTC	TRBV10-1	TRBJ2-5	-	-
CASSLGRNTEAFF	TGTGCCAGCAGCTTGGGCAGGAACACTGAAGCTTTCTTT	TRBV5-5	TRBJ1-1	-	-
CASSSLGYEQYF	TGCGCCAGCAGCTCGCTCGGGTACGAGCAGTACTTC	TRBV5-1	TRBJ2-7	-	-
CASSLVSNQPQHF	TGTGCCAGCAGCTTAGTATCTAATCAGCCCCAGCATTTT	TRBV7-2	TRBJ1-5	-	-
CASRPGGPYNEQFF	TGTGCCAGCAGACCCGGGGGGCCCTACAATGAGCAGTTCTTC	TRBV2	TRBJ2-1	-	-
CASRLAGLINNEQFF	TGCGCCAGTAGACTAGCGGGACTCATCAACAATGAGCAGTTCTTC	TRBV5-1	TRBJ2-1	TRBD2	-
CASSLAGLATDTQYF	TGTGCCAGCAGCTTAGCGGGACTAGCGACAGATACGCAGTATTTT	TRBV7-2	TRBJ2-3	TRBD2	-
CASSISGGHYEQYF	TGTGCCAGTAGTATTTCGGGCGGACACTACGAGCAGTACTTC	TRBV19	TRBJ2-7	-	-
CASAQGPNEKLFF	TGTGCCAGCGCACAGGGGCCGAATGAAAAACTGTTTTTT	TRBV10-3	TRBJ1-4	TRBD1	-
CASSLTSGGATGELFF	TGCGCCAGCAGCTTAACTAGCGGGGGTGCCACCGGGGAGCTGTTTTTT	TRBV5-1	TRBJ2-2	TRBD2	few
CASSLQYMAGRGGRNTQYF	TGTGCCAGCAGCTTACAATATATGGCGGGCAGGGGTGGAAGAAATACGCAGTATTTT	TRBV7-2	TRBJ2-3	-	-
CASSTDREGYGYTF	TGTGCCAGCAGCACGGACAGGGAGGGCTATGGCTACACCTTC	TRBV7-2	TRBJ1-2	TRBD1	-
CASSADRSGNTIYF	TGTGCCAGCAGTGCAGACAGGTCTGGAAACACCATATATTTT	TRBV6-5	TRBJ1-3	-	-
CASSLGFGGAGYTF	TGTGCCAGCAGTTTAGGATTCGGGGGTGCCGGCTACACCTTC	TRBV27	TRBJ1-2	-	-
CASRDRVVTGELFF	TGTGCCAGCAGGGACAGGGTAGTCACCGGGGAGCTGTTTTTT	TRBV7-9	TRBJ2-2	TRBD1	-
CSVVGGHEQYF	TGCAGCGTTGTTGGGGGCCACGAGCAGTACTTC	TRBV29-1	TRBJ2-7	-	-
CSSEGNTEAFF	TGCTCCAGTGAGGGGAACACTGAAGCTTTCTTT	TRBV20-1	TRBJ1-1	-	-
CASSYSGTGRPETQYF	TGTGCCAGCAGTTACTCGGGAACAGGGCGCCCAGAGACCCAGTACTTC	TRBV6-6	TRBJ2-5	-	-